The T cell receptor beta chain under discussion was sequenced for a study of response to subunit inactivated influenza vaccine. General study results and limits: Authors suggested each seasonal influenza vaccination recruits few new T cells.

This clonotype has ten or more counts. Its target is unknown. TCRdb processed the RT-PCR reads anew with MiXCR; each CDR3 protein has one entry. The sample shows about 480,000 distinct CDR3 sequences, roughly 11% of them seen only once. The CDR3 loop spans 16 amino acids. In germline, CDR1 is MDHEN, CDR2 SYDVKM. The trim removed 7 bases at V and 4 bases at J, leaving 10 bases unmatched. Sequencing used PBMCs from blood, obtained 45 days after vaccination. The TCR was taken from a man aged 50-60 years who received an inactivated influenza vaccine. The chain combines TRBV28 with TRBJ2-7, with 13 bases aligning to TRBD2. This CDR3 reads CASKPVGLAGVYEQYF. The DNA for the CDR3 is TGTGCCAGCAAACCGGTAGGACTAGCGGGAGTATACGAGCAGTACTTC.